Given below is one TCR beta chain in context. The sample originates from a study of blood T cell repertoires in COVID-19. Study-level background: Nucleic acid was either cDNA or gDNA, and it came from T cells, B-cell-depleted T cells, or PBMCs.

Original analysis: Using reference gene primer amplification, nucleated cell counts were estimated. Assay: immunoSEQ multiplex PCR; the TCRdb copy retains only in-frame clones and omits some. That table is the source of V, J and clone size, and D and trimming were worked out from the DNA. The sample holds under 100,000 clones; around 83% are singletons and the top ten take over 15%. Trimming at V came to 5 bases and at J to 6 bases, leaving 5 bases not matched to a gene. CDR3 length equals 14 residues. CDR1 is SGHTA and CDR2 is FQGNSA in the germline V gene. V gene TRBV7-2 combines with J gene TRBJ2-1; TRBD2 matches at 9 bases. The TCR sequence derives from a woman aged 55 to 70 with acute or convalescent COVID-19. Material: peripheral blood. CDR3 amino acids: CASSPKTSGNEQFF. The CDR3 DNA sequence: TGTGCCAGCAGCCCTAAGACTAGCGGCAATGAGCAGTTCTTC. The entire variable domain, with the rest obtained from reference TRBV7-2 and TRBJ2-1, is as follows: GAGVSQSPSNKVTEKGKDVELRCDPISGHTALYWYRQSLGQGLEFLIYFQGNSAPDKSGLPSDRFSAERTGGSVSTLTIQRTQQEDSAVYLCASSPKTSGNEQFFGPGTRLTVL.